This TCR beta chain was found in a study of technical replicates of blood from a handful of donors. The V end was cut by 0 bases, the J end by 6 bases, with 19 bases between. Germline V CDR1 and CDR2: SGHNT, YENEEA. This CDR3 has 17 residues. The table lists this clone with a few counts. Method: immunoSEQ multiplex PCR; TCRdb's copy keeps in-frame clones and lacks some. This sample has approximately 89,000 clones, with around 95% found just once. The specimen sequenced was T cells isolated from PBMCs. V gene TRBV11-3 combines with J gene TRBJ2-3; TRBD2 might be the D (6 bases). This receptor was obtained from a human donor in good health. The CDR3 region has the DNA TGTGCCAGCAGCTTAGAGTTTCGGGGGACGAGAATGGATACGCAGTATTTT. It codes for CASSLEFRGTRMDTQYF.